One sample yielded the 13 T cell receptor beta chains listed below, sequenced in a study of T cell repertoires in cytomegalovirus infection. Via MiXCR, TCRdb re-called the reads, giving one row per CDR3 protein. The profile shows a few hundred thousand distinct CDR3 sequences, around 40% of them singletons. Their antigen targets remain unknown. The material was cultured PBMCs, obtained from culture after CMV antigen stimulation. The origin of the receptors is a human donor in good health (CMV status not recorded). Some clones in this sample may be carry-over from other donors' samples.

This clonotype turned up a few times. The CDR3 sequence is CASSMSVGGPDTQYF. CDR3 nucleotide sequence: TGTGCCAGTAGTATGTCAGTCGGGGGACCAGATACGCAGTATTTT. This sequence joins TRBV19 and TRBJ2-3; D perhaps matches TRBD2 (6 bases). The CDR3 spans 15 residues. Between the trimmed V and J ends, which lost 3 bases and 4 bases, there was a span of 14 bases. Per germline, CDR1 LNHDA and CDR2 SQIVND (reference sequence).

This clonotype was observed a handful of times. For the CDR3, the DNA is TGTGCCAGCAGTGAACAGGGGAATGGCTACACCTTC. This sequence encodes CASSEQGNGYTF. The V and J genes are TRBV2 and TRBJ1-2; a weak D match, TRBD1 (6 bases). The germline gives CDR1 SNHLY, CDR2 FYNNEI. V was pared by 2 bases and J by 6 bases, with 7 bases between. The CDR3 spans 12 residues.

This clonotype has more than one count but fewer than ten. The V call is TRBV28, the J call TRBJ1-6, with 9 bases aligning to TRBD1. The germline V gene encodes CDR1 MDHEN and CDR2 SYDVKM. This CDR3 spans 18 amino acids. V was pared by 5 bases and J by 8 bases, with 16 bases of the junction left unmatched. The CDR3 coding sequence is TGTGCCAGCAGTCTCCAGGGACAGGGTAGGTGGTGGGATTCACCCCTCCACTTT. Its translation: CASSLQGQGRWWDSPLHF.

The table lists this clonotype with a few counts. The genes are TRBV7-2 and TRBJ2-5, with D uncertain. Per the germline V gene, CDR1 is SGHTA and CDR2 is FQGNSA. V was shortened by 0 bases and J by 5 bases, with 7 bases between the two germline ends. The CDR3 loop spans 13 amino acids. The DNA for the CDR3 is TGTGCCAGCAGCTTAGCAAGCGTCGAGACCCAGTACTTC. Residues: CASSLASVETQYF. The variable domain in full, with the rest retrieved from reference TRBV7-2 and TRBJ2-5, is GAGVSQSPSNKVTEKGKDVELRCDPISGHTALYWYRQSLGQGLEFLIYFQGNSAPDKSGLPSDRFSAERTGGSVSTLTIQRTQQEDSAVYLCASSLASVETQYFGPGTRLLVL.

The V gene is TRBV29-1, the J gene TRBJ2-1, with D unresolved. Trimming removed 3 bases at V and 4 bases at J, with 7 bases between. CDR3 length: 12 residues. The germline gives CDR1 SQVTM, CDR2 ANQGSEA. The DNA for the CDR3 is TGCAGCGTTGACCCGGCATACAATGAGCAGTTCTTC. This gives the protein CSVDPAYNEQFF.

The chain recombines TRBV7-2 with TRBJ1-3; D call uncertain. V lost 1 base and J 6 bases, leaving 4 bases between the germline ends. CDR1 and CDR2 from the germline V gene are SGHTA and FQGNSA. The CDR3 runs 12 residues. DNA of the CDR3: TGTGCCAGCAGCTTAGGGGTAAACACCATATATTTT. It yields the protein CASSLGVNTIYF.

This clonotype was found a few times. V and J are TRBV5-4 and TRBJ1-2, with D possibly TRBD1 on 6 matching bases. The ends were cut back, 2 bases at V and 7 bases at J, with 15 bases in the middle. The germline V gene encodes CDR1 SGHNT and CDR2 YYREEE (reference sequence). This CDR3 spans 14 amino acids. The DNA of the CDR3 is TGTGCCAGCAGCTTTAGAGACAGGTTGCGTGGCTACACCTTC. Translation gives CASSFRDRLRGYTF.

The chain recombines TRBV5-6 with TRBJ2-3; a possible D gene is TRBD1 (5 bases). V lost 2 bases and J lost 2, with 18 bases in between. From germline, CDR1 is SGHDT and CDR2 YYEEEE. The CDR3 covers 17 residues. This CDR3 is CASSFKAGGHYTDTQYF. The CDR3 region has the DNA TGTGCCAGCAGCTTCAAGGCTGGCGGACATTACACAGATACGCAGTATTTT.

A word on this clonotype: The final CDR3 position lacks the conserved phenylalanine or tryptophan, pointing to a likely read error. This chain connects TRBV10-3 to TRBJ2-2; D is undetermined. Trimming pared 0 bases from V and 7 bases from J, leaving 9 bases between. Germline loops: CDR1 ENHRY, CDR2 SYGVKD. This CDR3 has 14 residues. In DNA, the CDR3 is TGTGCCATCAGTGAGTCGGCTGATATCGGGGAGCTGTTTGTT. Protein product: CAISESADIGELFV.

V gene TRBV20-1 combines with J gene TRBJ1-1; D is unclear. The CDR3 extends over 11 amino acids. V was clipped by 5 bases and J by 1 base, with 5 bases between them. Germline CDR1 is DFQATT and CDR2 is SNEGSKA (reference sequence). The CDR3 nucleotides read TGCAGTGCTGAAGAGAACACTGAAGCTTTCTTT. Translated: CSAEENTEAFF.

The J gene is TRBJ1-2, the V gene TRBV6-8; D might be TRBD1 (6 bases). Trimming removed 6 bases at V and 4 bases at J, with 15 bases between. The CDR3 is 14 amino acids. Germline V gene sequence: CDR1 MNHGY, CDR2 SAAAGT. DNA for the CDR3: TGTGCCAGCAGCGGACAGTCATCGGGCTATGGCTACACCTTC. Translation gives CASSGQSSGYGYTF.

This clonotype has only a few counts. V and J are TRBV12-3 or TRBV12-4 and TRBJ2-2, with 9 nucleotides matching TRBD2. Unmatched junction bases numbered 6, after V lost 5 bases and J lost 5 bases. This CDR3 is built from 15 residues. The CDR3 DNA reads as TGTGCCAGCAGTGGGGGACTAGCTCGGACCGGGGAGCTGTTTTTT. Amino acid sequence: CASSGGLARTGELFF.

This chain uses TRBV20-1 with TRBJ1-6; D call uncertain. The V and J ends lost 3 bases and 6 bases respectively, with 6 bases between them. The germline V gene encodes CDR1 DFQATT and CDR2 SNEGSKA (reference sequence). The CDR3 consists of 12 residues. The CDR3 coding sequence is TGCAGTGCTAGTGGATTTAATTCACCCCTCCACTTT. As protein: CSASGFNSPLHF.